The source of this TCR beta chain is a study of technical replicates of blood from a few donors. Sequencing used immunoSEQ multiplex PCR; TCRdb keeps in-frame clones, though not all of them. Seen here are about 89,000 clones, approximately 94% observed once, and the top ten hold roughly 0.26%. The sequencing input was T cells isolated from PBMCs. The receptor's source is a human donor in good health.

DNA of the CDR3: TGTGCCAGCAGACCTACAGTCTCCTACGAGCAGTACTTC. Translated: CASRPTVSYEQYF. V usage is TRBV6-5 and J usage is TRBJ2-7; D gene ambiguous. Trimming pared 6 bases from V and 0 bases from J, leaving 9 bases between. The CDR3 length is 13 residues. Germline V CDR1 and CDR2: MNHEY, SVGAGI.